A single sample gave rise to the 13 T cell receptor beta chains below, sequenced in a study of Ad26.COV2.S vaccination and SARS-CoV-2 variants. The data were produced by immunoSEQ multiplex PCR, yet TCRdb's version contains in-frame clones alone and is incomplete. The sample shows some 250,000 clones, roughly 88% of them seen only once. As for treatment: approximately 18 received Ad26.COV2.S at low or high dose, single or two shots; roughly five received placebo; per-sample allocation not given. The samples were gathered on day 63 after the first injection of vaccine or placebo. The input for sequencing was peripheral blood, taken in a trial of Ad26.COV2.S vaccine versus placebo. These receptors came from a person aged 18-65 years who received the Ad26.COV2.S COVID-19 vaccine or a placebo.

The chain is built from TRBV28 and TRBJ2-4; D is ambiguous. Germline CDR1 reads MDHEN; CDR2 reads SYDVKM. V lost 4 bases, J lost 1 base, and 17 bases lay in between. There are 17 residues in the CDR3. In DNA, the CDR3 is TGTGCCAGCAGTTCCAAGGTCCTCGCGTATGCCAAAAACATTCAGTACTTC. This codes for CASSSKVLAYAKNIQYF.

The V call is TRBV15, the J call TRBJ2-7; TRBD2 matches 7 bases. The CDR3 extends over 14 amino acids. Germline CDR1 is LNHNV and CDR2 is YYDKDF (reference sequence). The V and J ends lost 0 bases and 3 bases, in that order; junction bases with no gene match: 2. The CDR3 sequence: CATSRDPGGYEQYF. CDR3 in DNA: TGTGCCACCAGCAGAGATCCGGGGGGCTACGAGCAGTACTTC.

V gene TRBV7-9 combines with J gene TRBJ2-5, with 11 bases fitting TRBD2. CDR3 length: 15 residues. In germline, CDR1 is SEHNR, CDR2 FQNEAQ (reference sequence). The V segment lost 8 bases and the J segment 2 bases; nucleotides outside the gene matches: 7. For the CDR3, the DNA is TGTGCCAGCCAAGTCCTAGCGGGGGGACAAGAGACCCAGTACTTC. It specifies CASQVLAGGQETQYF.

The rearrangement links TRBV15 to TRBJ2-7; 9 bases line up with TRBD1. This CDR3 has 13 residues. Germline-derived CDR1 and CDR2 are LNHNV and YYDKDF (reference sequence). The V and J ends lost 7 bases and 4 bases, in that order; junction bases with no gene match: 5. The DNA of the CDR3 is TGTGCCACCACCACGACAGGGGGATACGAGCAGTACTTC. It is translated as CATTTTGGYEQYF.

This chain connects TRBV29-1 to TRBJ1-1, with a tentative D call TRBD1 (5 bases). V lost 5 bases and J 7 bases, leaving 20 bases between the germline ends. Germline V gene data show CDR1 as SQVTM and CDR2 as ANQGSEA. The CDR3 extends over 14 amino acids. This CDR3 is CSVPPYGRADEAFF. The CDR3 nucleotides read TGCAGCGTTCCCCCCTACGGCAGGGCGGATGAAGCTTTCTTT.

The V gene is TRBV11-2, the J gene TRBJ1-2; D gene ambiguous. The germline V and J ends were trimmed by 1 base and 6 bases, with 12 bases remaining between them. The CDR3 sequence is 14 residues long. Germline V gives CDR1 SGHAT, CDR2 FQNNGV. In nucleotides, the CDR3 is TGTGCCAGCAGCTTAGGAGGCCCTTGGGATGGCTACACCTTC. Residues: CASSLGGPWDGYTF.

The V and J genes are TRBV7-2 and TRBJ2-1; the match to TRBD2 covers 10 bases. The CDR3 runs 16 residues. Germline trimming cut 0 bases from V and 7 bases from J; bases unmatched to any gene: 6. In germline, CDR1 is SGHTA, CDR2 FQGNSA. CDR3 protein: CASSLAASGRINEQFF. The CDR3 region has the DNA TGTGCCAGCAGCTTAGCTGCTAGCGGGAGAATAAATGAGCAGTTCTTC. Drawing the rest from reference TRBV7-2 and TRBJ2-1, the complete variable domain is GAGVSQSPSNKVTEKGKDVELRCDPISGHTALYWYRQSLGQGLEFLIYFQGNSAPDKSGLPSDRFSAERTGGSVSTLTIQRTQQEDSAVYLCASSLAASGRINEQFFGPGTRLTVL.

This chain uses TRBV7-2 with TRBJ2-3; 15 positions match TRBD2. Trimming removed 4 bases from V and 5 bases from J; junction bases left unmatched: 7. The CDR3 totals 17 residues. Germline assignment: CDR1 SGHTA and CDR2 FQGNSA. This CDR3 reads CASSSGLAGGPGDTQYF. The DNA for the CDR3 is TGTGCCAGCAGCTCTGGACTAGCGGGAGGGCCAGGAGATACGCAGTATTTT.

V is TRBV5-4 and J is TRBJ1-1; weak D call: TRBD1 (5 bases). The germline V gene encodes CDR1 SGHNT and CDR2 YYREEE (reference sequence). The CDR3 is 16 residues long. Deletions cut 3 bases from V and 0 bases from J, with 15 bases between. The CDR3 is CASSYLAGGMNTEAFF. CDR3 DNA: TGTGCCAGCAGCTACCTGGCGGGGGGTATGAACACTGAAGCTTTCTTT. The full variable domain, in which reference TRBV5-4 and TRBJ1-1 provide the parts outside the CDR3, is ETGVTQSPTHLIKTRGQQVTLRCSSQSGHNTVSWYQQALGQGPQFIFQYYREEENGRGNFPPRFSGLQFPNYSSELNVNALELDDSALYLCASSYLAGGMNTEAFFGQGTRLTVV.

The gene calls are TRBV7-2 and TRBJ2-5, with 10 bases lining up with TRBD2. The CDR3 is 15 residues long. Trimming removed 3 bases from V and 5 bases from J; junction bases left unmatched: 6. Germline V gene data show CDR1 as SGHTA and CDR2 as FQGNSA. The CDR3 is CASSFSGGAKETQYF. The CDR3 region has the DNA TGTGCCAGCAGCTTCAGCGGGGGGGCCAAGGAGACCCAGTACTTC. Based on the CDR3 plus reference TRBV7-2 and TRBJ2-5, the full variable domain is GAGVSQSPSNKVTEKGKDVELRCDPISGHTALYWYRQSLGQGLEFLIYFQGNSAPDKSGLPSDRFSAERTGGSVSTLTIQRTQQEDSAVYLCASSFSGGAKETQYFGPGTRLLVL.

The chain has TRBV4-3 and TRBJ2-7; D is undetermined. The CDR3 length is 15 residues. V lost 0 bases to trimming and J lost 4 bases, with 13 bases between them. Germline V gene data show CDR1 as LGHNA and CDR2 as YSLEER. CDR3 bases: TGCGCCAGCAGCCAAGATTGGGGTGAGGCTTACGAGCAGTACTTC. Amino acids: CASSQDWGEAYEQYF.

This chain links TRBV28 with TRBJ2-1; the D gene is possibly TRBD1 (6 bases). This CDR3 is 18 amino acids long. Germline-derived CDR1 and CDR2 are MDHEN and SYDVKM. Trimming took off 6 bases at V and 5 bases at J, with 26 bases between the two ends. The CDR3 protein is CASSASPFSQGSDNEQFF. For the CDR3, the DNA is TGTGCCAGCAGCGCCTCTCCCTTCAGTCAGGGGTCCGACAATGAGCAGTTCTTC.

The chain uses TRBV30 and TRBJ2-5; D possibly uses TRBD1 or TRBD2 (5 bases each). The V and J ends lost 1 base and 8 bases respectively, with 14 bases between them. The CDR3 runs 13 residues. Germline V gene data show CDR1 as GTSNPN and CDR2 as SVGIG (reference sequence). The CDR3 DNA is TGTGCCTGGAGTGGCCGGGTGGGGGACACCCAGTACTTC. Encoded protein: CAWSGRVGDTQYF.